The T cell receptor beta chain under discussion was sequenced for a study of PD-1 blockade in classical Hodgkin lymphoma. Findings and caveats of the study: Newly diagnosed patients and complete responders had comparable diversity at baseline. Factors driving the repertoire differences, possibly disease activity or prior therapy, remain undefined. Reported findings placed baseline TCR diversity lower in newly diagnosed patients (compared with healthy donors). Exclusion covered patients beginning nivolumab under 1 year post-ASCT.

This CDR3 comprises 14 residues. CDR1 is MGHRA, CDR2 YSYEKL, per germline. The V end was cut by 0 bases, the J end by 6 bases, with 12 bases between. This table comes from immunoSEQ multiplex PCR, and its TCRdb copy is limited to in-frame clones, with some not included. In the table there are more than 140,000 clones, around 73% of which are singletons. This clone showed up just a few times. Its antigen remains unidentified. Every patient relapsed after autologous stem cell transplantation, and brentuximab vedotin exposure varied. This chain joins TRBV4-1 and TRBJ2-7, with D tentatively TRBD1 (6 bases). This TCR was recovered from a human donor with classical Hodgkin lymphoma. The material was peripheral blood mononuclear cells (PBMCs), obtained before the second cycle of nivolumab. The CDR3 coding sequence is TGCGCCAGCAGCCAAGATGGAACAGGGCGCGAGCAGTACTTC. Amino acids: CASSQDGTGREQYF.